The subject of this entry is one T cell receptor (beta chain). As yet, its antigen is unknown. As to time point: persistent/refractory GD, antithyroid drugs over 5 years with positive TRAb. PBMC RNA was the source of the TCR library. Arm-PCR of CDR3 regions with iRepertoire HTBI primers generated TCR beta libraries. TCRdb processed the multiplex PCR reads anew with MiXCR; each CDR3 protein has one entry. The sample carries 400,000 or so distinct CDR3 sequences, around 21% recorded once. The data originate from a study of regulatory T cells in long-lasting Graves disease. Germline loops: CDR1 SGHRS, CDR2 YFSETQ. There are 14 residues in the CDR3. The V and J ends lost 4 bases and 7 bases, in that order; junction bases with no gene match: 7. Notes on the study in general: Sample size, which was small, may have reduced accuracy.

The V call is TRBV5-1, the J call TRBJ1-2, with 10 nucleotides matching TRBD1. The clonotype comes from a female donor with Graves disease. Specimen: peripheral blood mononuclear cells (PBMCs), collected when the disease was refractory, from a patient treated with antithyroid drugs. CDR3 sequence: CASSLEGTGAGYTF. The CDR3 DNA is TGCGCCAGCAGCCTGGAGGGGACAGGGGCTGGCTACACCTTC.